These T cell receptor beta chains were read from a single sample in a study of response to subunit inactivated influenza vaccine. TCRdb fed the RT-PCR reads into MiXCR, producing one record per CDR3 protein. The table shows some 500,000 distinct CDR3 sequences, with 10% to 15% occurring only once. Sequencing was performed on PBMCs from blood, taken about 40 days after vaccination. The receptor set was obtained from a man aged 45-65 years who received an inactivated influenza vaccine. Both conserved end residues are part of each CDR3. D genes are given only for firm matches. Size is stated for part of the rows, as once, few or many counts, or as a class when the clone is expanded.

>NA|TRBV6-1|NA|TRBJ2-2
TGTGCCAGCAGCCGTGGACCTGCTGGGACCGGGGAGCTGTTTTTT
CASSRGPAGTGELFF
>NA|TRBV20-1|NA|TRBJ2-1
TGCAGTGCCACGGGACTTAATGTCTACAATGAGCAGTTCTTC
CSATGLNVYNEQFF
>NA|TRBV20-1|few|TRBJ2-3
TGCAGTGCTAGTGCGGAGGGGATTTGGACAGATACGCAGTATTTT
CSASAEGIWTDTQYF
>NA|TRBV7-9|NA|TRBJ2-7
TGTGCCAGCAGCTCGCCGAGGAGGGCGGTACTTACCTACGAGCAGTACTTC
CASSSPRRAVLTYEQYF
>NA|TRBV10-2|NA|TRBJ2-5
TGCGCCAGCAGTGAGAACCCCTTGGAGACCCAGTACTTC
CASSENPLETQYF
>TRBD1|TRBV24-1|few|TRBJ2-1
TGTGCCACCACAGAGACAGGGCACTACAATGAGCAGTTCTTC
CATTETGHYNEQFF
>TRBD1|TRBV27|many|TRBJ2-7
TGCGCCAGCAGCTTATCGGGACAGGGGGCCTACGAGCAGTACTTC
CASSLSGQGAYEQYF
>NA|TRBV20-1|few|TRBJ2-5
TGCAGTGCTAGAGGCAGTACCGGGGCCCAGTACTTC
CSARGSTGAQYF
>NA|TRBV29-1|few|TRBJ2-5
TGCAGCGTTGAACGGGGCAGCCAAGAGACCCAGTACTTC
CSVERGSQETQYF
>NA|TRBV2|NA|TRBJ2-2
TGTGCCACCCAGGACACCGGGGAGCTGTTTTTT
CATQDTGELFF
>TRBD1|TRBV12-3/TRBV12-4|many|TRBJ2-1
TGTGCCAGCAGTTTAAGGGACAGGGGGCGCGAGCAGTTCTTC
CASSLRDRGREQFF
>NA|TRBV24-1|few|TRBJ1-2
TGTGCCACCAGTGACCCACGGACAGAGACTTATGGCTACACCTTC
CATSDPRTETYGYTF